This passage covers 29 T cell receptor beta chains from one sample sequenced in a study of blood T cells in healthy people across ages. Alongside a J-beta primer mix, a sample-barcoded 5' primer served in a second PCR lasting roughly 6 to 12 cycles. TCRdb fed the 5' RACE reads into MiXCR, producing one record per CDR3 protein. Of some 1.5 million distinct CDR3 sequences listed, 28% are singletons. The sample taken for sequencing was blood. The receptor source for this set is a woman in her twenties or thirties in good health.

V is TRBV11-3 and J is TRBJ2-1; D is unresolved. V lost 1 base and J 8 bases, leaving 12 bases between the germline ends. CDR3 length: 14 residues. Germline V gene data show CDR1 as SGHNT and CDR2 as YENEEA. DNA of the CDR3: TGTGCCAGCAGCTTAGTCGCAGGTTCGGATGAGCAGTTCTTC. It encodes CASSLVAGSDEQFF.

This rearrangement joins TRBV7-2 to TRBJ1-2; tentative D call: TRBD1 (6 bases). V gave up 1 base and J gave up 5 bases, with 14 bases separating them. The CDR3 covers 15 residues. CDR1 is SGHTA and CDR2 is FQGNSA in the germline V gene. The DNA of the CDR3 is TGTGCCAGCAGCTTAGAGAGCCCAGGGGCATATGGCTACACCTTC. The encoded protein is CASSLESPGAYGYTF. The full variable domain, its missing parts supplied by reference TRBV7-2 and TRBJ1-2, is GAGVSQSPSNKVTEKGKDVELRCDPISGHTALYWYRQSLGQGLEFLIYFQGNSAPDKSGLPSDRFSAERTGGSVSTLTIQRTQQEDSAVYLCASSLESPGAYGYTFGSGTRLTVV.

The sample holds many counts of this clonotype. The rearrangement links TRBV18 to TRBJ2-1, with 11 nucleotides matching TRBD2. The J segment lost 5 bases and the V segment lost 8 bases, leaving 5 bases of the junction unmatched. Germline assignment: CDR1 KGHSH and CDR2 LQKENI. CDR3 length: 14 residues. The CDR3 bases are TGTGCCAGCAGCCCGGGACTAGCGGACAATGAGCAGTTCTTC. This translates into CASSPGLADNEQFF.

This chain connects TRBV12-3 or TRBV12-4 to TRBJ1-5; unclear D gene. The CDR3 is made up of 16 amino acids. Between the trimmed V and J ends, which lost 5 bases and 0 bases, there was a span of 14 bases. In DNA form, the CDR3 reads TGTGCCAGCAGTCCCACGTTAATCTATAGCAATCAGCCCCAGCATTTT. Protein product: CASSPTLIYSNQPQHF.

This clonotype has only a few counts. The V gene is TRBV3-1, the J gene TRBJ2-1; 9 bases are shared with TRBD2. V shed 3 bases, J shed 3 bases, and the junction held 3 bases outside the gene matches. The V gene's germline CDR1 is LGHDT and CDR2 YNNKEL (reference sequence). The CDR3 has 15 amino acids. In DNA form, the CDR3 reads TGTGCCAGCAGCCACCTAGCGGGATTCTACAATGAGCAGTTCTTC. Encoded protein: CASSHLAGFYNEQFF.

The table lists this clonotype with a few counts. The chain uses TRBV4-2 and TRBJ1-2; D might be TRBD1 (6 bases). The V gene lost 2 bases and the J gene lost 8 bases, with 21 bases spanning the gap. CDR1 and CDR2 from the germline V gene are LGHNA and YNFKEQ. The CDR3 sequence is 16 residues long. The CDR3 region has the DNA TGTGCCAGCAGCCAAATAGGGACAAATGTAGTTGGGGGCTACACCTTC. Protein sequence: CASSQIGTNVVGGYTF.

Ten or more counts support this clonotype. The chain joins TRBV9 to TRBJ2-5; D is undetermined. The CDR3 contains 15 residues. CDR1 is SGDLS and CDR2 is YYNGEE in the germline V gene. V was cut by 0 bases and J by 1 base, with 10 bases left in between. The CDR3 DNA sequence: TGTGCCAGCAGCGTAGGGGCCGGCCGCCAAGAGACCCAGTACTTC. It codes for CASSVGAGRQETQYF. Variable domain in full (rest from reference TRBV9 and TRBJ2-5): DSGVTQTPKHLITATGQRVTLRCSPRSGDLSVYWYQQSLDQGLQFLIQYYNGEERAKGNILERFSAQQFPDLHSELNLSSLELGDSALYFCASSVGAGRQETQYFGPGTRLLVL.

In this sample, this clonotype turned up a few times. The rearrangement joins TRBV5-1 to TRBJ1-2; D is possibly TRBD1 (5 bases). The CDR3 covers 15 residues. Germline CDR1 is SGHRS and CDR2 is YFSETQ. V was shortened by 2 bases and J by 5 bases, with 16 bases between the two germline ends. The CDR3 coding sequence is TGCGCCAGCAGCTTTAGCGGGGGATCGCTATATGGCTACACCTTC. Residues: CASSFSGGSLYGYTF.

CDR3 residues: CASSSGGVETQYF. The CDR3 DNA follows: TGTGCCAGCAGCTCGGGGGGGGTGGAGACCCAGTACTTC. The rearrangement links TRBV7-2 to TRBJ2-5, with 8 bases lining up with TRBD2. In germline, CDR1 is SGHTA, CDR2 FQGNSA. With 4 bases clipped from V and 5 bases from J, the junction kept 3 bases outside the gene matches. This CDR3 is built from 13 residues. Using reference TRBV7-2 and TRBJ2-5 for the parts outside the CDR3, the full variable domain is GAGVSQSPSNKVTEKGKDVELRCDPISGHTALYWYRQSLGQGLEFLIYFQGNSAPDKSGLPSDRFSAERTGGSVSTLTIQRTQQEDSAVYLCASSSGGVETQYFGPGTRLLVL.

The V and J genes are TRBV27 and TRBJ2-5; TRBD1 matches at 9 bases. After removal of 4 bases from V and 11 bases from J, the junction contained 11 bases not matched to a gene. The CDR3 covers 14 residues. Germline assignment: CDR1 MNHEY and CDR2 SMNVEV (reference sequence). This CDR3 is CASSSWGQGNKQYF. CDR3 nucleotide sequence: TGTGCCAGCAGTTCGTGGGGACAGGGTAACAAGCAGTACTTC.

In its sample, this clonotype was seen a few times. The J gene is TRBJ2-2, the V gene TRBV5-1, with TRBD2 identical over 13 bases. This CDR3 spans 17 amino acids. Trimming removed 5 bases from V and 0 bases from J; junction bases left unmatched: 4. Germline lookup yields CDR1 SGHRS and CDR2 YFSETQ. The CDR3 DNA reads TGCGCCAGCAGTTACACTAGCGGGGGGGCGAACACCGGGGAGCTGTTTTTT. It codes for CASSYTSGGANTGELFF.

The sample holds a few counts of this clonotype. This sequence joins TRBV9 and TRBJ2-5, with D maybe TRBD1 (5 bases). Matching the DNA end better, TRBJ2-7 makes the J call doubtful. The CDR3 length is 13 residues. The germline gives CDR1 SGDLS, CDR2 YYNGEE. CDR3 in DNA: TGTGCCAGCAGCTCCGGTGCAGGGTTCGAGCAGTACTTC. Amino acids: CASSSGAGFEQYF.

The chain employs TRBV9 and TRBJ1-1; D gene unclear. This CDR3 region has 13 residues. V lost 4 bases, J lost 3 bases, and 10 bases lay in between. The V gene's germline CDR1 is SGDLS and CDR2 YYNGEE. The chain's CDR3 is CASSPSMHTEAFF. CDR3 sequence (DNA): TGTGCCAGCAGCCCCAGTATGCACACTGAAGCTTTCTTT. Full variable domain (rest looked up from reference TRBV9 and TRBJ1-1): DSGVTQTPKHLITATGQRVTLRCSPRSGDLSVYWYQQSLDQGLQFLIQYYNGEERAKGNILERFSAQQFPDLHSELNLSSLELGDSALYFCASSPSMHTEAFFGQGTRLTVV.

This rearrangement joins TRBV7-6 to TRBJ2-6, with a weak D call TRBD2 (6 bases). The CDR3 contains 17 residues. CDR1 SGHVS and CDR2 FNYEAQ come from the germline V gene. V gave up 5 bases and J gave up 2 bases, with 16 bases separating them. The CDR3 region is CASSPGVGGAGANVLTF. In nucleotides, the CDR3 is TGTGCCAGCAGCCCCGGGGTGGGGGGTGCTGGGGCCAACGTCCTGACTTTC. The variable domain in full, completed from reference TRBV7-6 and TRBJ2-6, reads GAGVSQSPRYKVTKRGQDVALRCDPISGHVSLYWYRQALGQGPEFLTYFNYEAQQDKSGLPNDRFSAERPEGSISTLTIQRTEQRDSAMYRCASSPGVGGAGANVLTFGAGSRLTVL.

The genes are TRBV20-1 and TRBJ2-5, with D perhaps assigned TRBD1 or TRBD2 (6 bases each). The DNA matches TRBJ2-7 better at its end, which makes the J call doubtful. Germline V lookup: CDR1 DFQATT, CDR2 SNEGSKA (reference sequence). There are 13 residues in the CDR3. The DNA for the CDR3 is TGCAGTGCTACGTCCGGGGGCGCCTACGAGCAGTACTTC. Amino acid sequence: CSATSGGAYEQYF.

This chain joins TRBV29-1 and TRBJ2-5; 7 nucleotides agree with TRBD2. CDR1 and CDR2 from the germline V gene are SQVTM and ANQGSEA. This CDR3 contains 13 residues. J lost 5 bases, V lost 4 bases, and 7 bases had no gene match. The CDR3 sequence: CSVVWRESETQYF. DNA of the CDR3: TGCAGCGTTGTCTGGCGGGAGAGTGAGACCCAGTACTTC.

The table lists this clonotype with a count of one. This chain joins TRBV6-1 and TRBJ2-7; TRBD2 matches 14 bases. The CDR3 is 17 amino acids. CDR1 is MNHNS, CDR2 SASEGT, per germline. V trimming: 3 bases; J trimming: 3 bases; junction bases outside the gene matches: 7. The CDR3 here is CASSDEGTSGGCYEQYF. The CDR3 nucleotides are TGTGCCAGCAGTGATGAAGGGACTAGCGGGGGCTGCTACGAGCAGTACTTC.

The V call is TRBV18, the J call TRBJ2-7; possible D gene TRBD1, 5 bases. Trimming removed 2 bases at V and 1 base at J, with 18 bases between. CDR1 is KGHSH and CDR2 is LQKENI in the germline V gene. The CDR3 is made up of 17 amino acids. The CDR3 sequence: CASSPYSGQLSSYEQYF. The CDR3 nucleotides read TGTGCCAGCTCACCATATTCAGGGCAGCTCTCTTCCTACGAGCAGTACTTC.

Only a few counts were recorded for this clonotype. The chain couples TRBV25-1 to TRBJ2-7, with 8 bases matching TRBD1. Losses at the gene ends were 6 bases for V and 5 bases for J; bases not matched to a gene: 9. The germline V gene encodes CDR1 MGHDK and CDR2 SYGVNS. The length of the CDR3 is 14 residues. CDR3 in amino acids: CASREDRVRDEQYF. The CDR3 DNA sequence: TGTGCCAGCAGGGAGGACAGGGTTCGAGACGAGCAGTACTTC.

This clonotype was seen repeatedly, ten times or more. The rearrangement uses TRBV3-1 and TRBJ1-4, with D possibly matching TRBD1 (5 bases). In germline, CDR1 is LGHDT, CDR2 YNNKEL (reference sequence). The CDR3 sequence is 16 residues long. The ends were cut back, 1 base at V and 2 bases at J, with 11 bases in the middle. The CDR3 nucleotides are TGTGCCAGCAGCCAAGTAGGGGATGGGACTAATGAAAAACTGTTTTTT. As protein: CASSQVGDGTNEKLFF. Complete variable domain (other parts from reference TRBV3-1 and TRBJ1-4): DTAVSQTPKYLVTQMGNDKSIKCEQNLGHDTMYWYKQDSKKFLKIMFSYNNKELIINETVPNRFSPKSPDKAHLNLHINSLELGDSAVYFCASSQVGDGTNEKLFFGSGTQLSVL.

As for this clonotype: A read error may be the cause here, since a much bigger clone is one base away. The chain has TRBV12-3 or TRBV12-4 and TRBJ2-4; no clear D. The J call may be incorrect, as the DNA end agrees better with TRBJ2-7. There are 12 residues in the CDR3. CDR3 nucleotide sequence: TGTGCCAACAGTTTCAACACCTACGAGCAGTACTTC. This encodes CANSFNTYEQYF.

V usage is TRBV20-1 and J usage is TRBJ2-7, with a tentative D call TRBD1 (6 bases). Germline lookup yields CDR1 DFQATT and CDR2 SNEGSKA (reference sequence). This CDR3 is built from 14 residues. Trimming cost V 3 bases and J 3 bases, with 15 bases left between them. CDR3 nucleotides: TGCAGTGCTAGGGGACACCAGGGCTTCTACGAGCAGTACTTC. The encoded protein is CSARGHQGFYEQYF.

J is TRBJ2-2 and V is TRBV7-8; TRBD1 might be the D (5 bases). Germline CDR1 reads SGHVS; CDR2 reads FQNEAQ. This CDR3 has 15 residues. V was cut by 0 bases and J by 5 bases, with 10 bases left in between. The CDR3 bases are TGTGCCAGCAGCTTAGCGAGACAGATTACCGGGGAGCTGTTTTTT. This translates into CASSLARQITGELFF.

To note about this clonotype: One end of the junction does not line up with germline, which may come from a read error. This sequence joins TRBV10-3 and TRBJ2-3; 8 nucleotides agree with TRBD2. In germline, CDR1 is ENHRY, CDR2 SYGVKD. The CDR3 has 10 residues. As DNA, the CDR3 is TGTGCCGCCGGGGGGGATACTCAGTATTTT. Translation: CAAGGDTQYF.

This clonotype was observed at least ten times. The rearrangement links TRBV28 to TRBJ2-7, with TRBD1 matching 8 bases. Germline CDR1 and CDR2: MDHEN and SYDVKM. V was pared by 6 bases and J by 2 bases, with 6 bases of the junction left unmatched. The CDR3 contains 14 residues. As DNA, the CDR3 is TGTGCCAGCAGCCTCCGACAGGGGACCTACGAGCAGTACTTC. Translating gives CASSLRQGTYEQYF.

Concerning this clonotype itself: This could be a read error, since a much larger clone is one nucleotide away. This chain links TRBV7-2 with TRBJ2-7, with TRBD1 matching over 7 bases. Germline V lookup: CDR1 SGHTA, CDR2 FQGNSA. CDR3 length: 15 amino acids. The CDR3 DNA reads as TGTGCCAGCAGTCCTGACAGGGCATTATCCTACGAGCGGTACTTC. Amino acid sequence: CASSPDRALSYERYF.

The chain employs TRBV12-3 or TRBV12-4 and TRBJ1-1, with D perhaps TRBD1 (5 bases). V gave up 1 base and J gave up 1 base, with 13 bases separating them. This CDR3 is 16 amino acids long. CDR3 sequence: CASSLGGPGANTEAFF. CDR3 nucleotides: TGTGCCAGCAGTTTAGGGGGACCAGGCGCGAACACTGAAGCTTTCTTT.

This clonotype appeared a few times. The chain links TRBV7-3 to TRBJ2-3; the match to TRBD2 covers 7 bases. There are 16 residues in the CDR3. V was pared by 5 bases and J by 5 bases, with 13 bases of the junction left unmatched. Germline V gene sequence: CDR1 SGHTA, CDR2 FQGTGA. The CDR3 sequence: CASSPLGGGYGDTQYF. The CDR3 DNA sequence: TGTGCCAGCAGCCCCCTGGGGGGGGGGTATGGAGATACGCAGTATTTT.

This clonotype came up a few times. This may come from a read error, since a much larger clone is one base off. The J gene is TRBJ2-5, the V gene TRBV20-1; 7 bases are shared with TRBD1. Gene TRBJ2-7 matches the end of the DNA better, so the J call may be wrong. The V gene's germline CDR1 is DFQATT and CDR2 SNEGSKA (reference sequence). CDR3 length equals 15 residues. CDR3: CSASSGFEGAFEQYF. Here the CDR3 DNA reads TGCAGTGCTAGTTCCGGTTTCGAGGGGGCGTTCGAGCAGTACTTC.